Below, 30 T cell receptor beta chains from the same sample are listed, as sequenced in a study of immune characterization of retroperitoneal liposarcoma. TCRdb recomputed calls from the PCR reads with MiXCR, one row per CDR3 protein. The table has around 20,000 distinct CDR3 sequences, around 38% seen once. Specimen: blood. All receptors derive from a male donor with retroperitoneal liposarcoma.

This clonotype was counted only a few times. The chain employs TRBV12-3 or TRBV12-4 and TRBJ2-5; TRBD1 matches at 7 bases. Trimming cost V 3 bases and J 1 base; bases outside gene matches: 2. The CDR3 runs to 14 residues. For the CDR3, the DNA is TGTGCCAGCAGTTTGGGGACAGTCCAAGAGACCCAGTACTTC. It translates to CASSLGTVQETQYF.

This rearrangement joins TRBV12-3 or TRBV12-4 to TRBJ2-1; TRBD2 agrees at 7 bases. Germline trimming cut 3 bases from V and 5 bases from J; bases unmatched to any gene: 7. This CDR3 is built from 15 residues. In DNA form, the CDR3 reads TGTGCCAGCAGTTTCCGCGGGAGCACGAACAATGAGCAGTTCTTC. This codes for CASSFRGSTNNEQFF.

The chain combines TRBV11-2 with TRBJ2-4; tentatively, D is TRBD1 or TRBD2 (5 bases each). The germline gives CDR1 SGHAT, CDR2 FQNNGV. V was cut by 5 bases and J by 0 bases, with 20 bases left in between. This CDR3 has 18 amino acids. The CDR3 loop is CASSTRAKADTAKNIQYF. CDR3 DNA: TGTGCCAGCAGCACAAGGGCGAAAGCGGACACAGCCAAAAACATTCAGTACTTC.

By share of the sample, this clonotype is medium-sized. The chain joins TRBV27 to TRBJ2-1; D is uncertain. The CDR3 is made up of 12 amino acids. With 5 bases removed from V and 11 bases from J, the gap between germline ends came to 13 bases. Germline assignment: CDR1 MNHEY and CDR2 SMNVEV (reference sequence). CDR3 protein: CASSPYGSKQFF. In DNA, the CDR3 is TGTGCCAGCAGTCCCTATGGAAGCAAGCAGTTCTTC.

As regards this clonotype: An end of the junction differs from the germline gene, which may be a read error. The V and J genes are TRBV6-2 or TRBV6-3 and TRBJ1-6; a weak D match, TRBD1 (5 bases). Germline V gene data show CDR1 as MNHEY and CDR2 as SVGEGT. This CDR3 comprises 16 residues. CDR3 sequence (DNA): TGTGCCAGCACCACTGTGGGACGGCGATATAATTCCCCCCTCCACTTT. Translated, it gives CASTTVGRRYNSPLHF.

This chain joins TRBV6-2 or TRBV6-3 and TRBJ2-3; maybe TRBD2 (5 bases). Germline values: CDR1 MNHEY, CDR2 SVGEGT. The germline V and J ends were trimmed by 0 bases and 4 bases, with 17 bases remaining between them. The CDR3 totals 17 residues. This CDR3 reads CASSYSRAPRGADTQYF. CDR3 nucleotides: TGTGCCAGCAGTTACTCCCGGGCCCCACGGGGTGCAGATACGCAGTATTTT.

The rearrangement links TRBV6-4 to TRBJ2-1; 9 positions match TRBD2. This CDR3 comprises 15 residues. In germline, CDR1 is MRHNA, CDR2 SNTAGT. The ends lost 4 bases at V and 7 bases at J; junction bases unmatched: 8. CDR3 sequence: CASSVGLAGRNEQFF. Here the CDR3 DNA reads TGTGCCAGCAGTGTGGGCCTAGCGGGACGTAATGAGCAGTTCTTC.

This clonotype was seen repeatedly, ten times or more. The genes are TRBV12-3 or TRBV12-4 and TRBJ2-1, with D perhaps matching TRBD1 or TRBD2 (5 bases each). The CDR3 contains 14 residues. Trimming took 7 bases from V and 4 from J, leaving 14 bases between them. The CDR3 coding sequence is TGTGCCAGCACCCTAACGGGACGGTACAATGAGCAGTTCTTC. Translating it yields CASTLTGRYNEQFF.

The gene calls are TRBV12-3 or TRBV12-4 and TRBJ1-2; 8 bases line up with TRBD1. This CDR3 comprises 15 residues. The J segment lost 5 bases and the V segment lost 4 bases, leaving 9 bases of the junction unmatched. The CDR3 DNA follows: TGTGCCAGCAGTTCCCCCGGACAGGGCTTATATGGCTACACCTTC. It yields the protein CASSSPGQGLYGYTF.

In the case of this clonotype: The conserved phenylalanine or tryptophan is not found at the CDR3 terminus, so this likely reflects a read error. The chain recombines TRBV6-1 with TRBJ2-1, with D uncertain. The J call could be wrong; TRBJ2-5 is a better fit for the DNA end. The CDR3 spans 13 residues. Germline values: CDR1 MNHNS, CDR2 SASEGT. The CDR3 sequence: CASTDHPRGTQYP. The CDR3 nucleotides read TGTGCCAGCACCGACCACCCCCGCGGGACCCAGTACCCC.

Notes on this clonotype: The missing conserved phenylalanine or tryptophan at the end of this CDR3 makes a read error likely. The DNA is left out, because the CDR3 cannot be placed on it with certainty; the CDR3 is given as TCRdb lists it. This chain links TRBV7-3 with TRBJ2-3; no check of the table's D call, TRBD2, against the DNA was made. Ends included, the CDR3 has 15 residues. Looked up from germline, CDR1 is SGHTA and CDR2 is FQGTGA. This chain's CDR3 is CASSEGTIVDNEQFC.

The chain has TRBV11-2 and TRBJ2-1; TRBD2 matches at 9 bases. The CDR3 extends over 15 amino acids. Germline CDR1 SGHAT, CDR2 FQNNGV. The V gene end was trimmed by 5 bases and the J gene end by 6 bases; junction bases not matched to a gene: 8. CDR3 nucleotide sequence: TGTGCCAGCAGCAATAGCGGGAGAGGGGGCAATGAGCAGTTCTTC. This translates into CASSNSGRGGNEQFF.

The chain recombines TRBV11-2 with TRBJ1-4, with TRBD1 as a possible D gene (6 bases). Germline lookup yields CDR1 SGHAT and CDR2 FQNNGV. This CDR3 has 14 residues. V lost 5 bases to trimming and J lost 6 bases, with 13 bases between them. The CDR3 is CASSRTGLDEKLFF. The CDR3 coding sequence is TGTGCCAGCAGCCGCACAGGGTTGGATGAAAAACTGTTTTTT.

This clonotype was recorded once. The chain recombines TRBV7-2 with TRBJ2-3; D gene ambiguous. The CDR3 length is 12 residues. Trimming stripped 1 base from V and 9 bases from J, with 8 bases between. CDR1 is SGHTA, CDR2 FQGNSA, per germline. CDR3 in DNA: TGTGCCAGCAGCTTAGTGGAGAGCACGCAGTATTTT. This sequence encodes CASSLVESTQYF.

This clonotype was detected ten times or more. The CDR3 nucleotides are TGTGCCAGCAGTGAGGGACAGGGGAGGTTGGAAGAGACCCAGTACTTC. It encodes CASSEGQGRLEETQYF. V gene TRBV6-1 combines with J gene TRBJ2-5; TRBD1 aligns across 10 bases. Per germline, CDR1 MNHNS and CDR2 SASEGT. Trimming took 3 bases from V and 3 from J; bases not matched to a gene: 7. The CDR3 length is 16 residues.

The gene calls are TRBV27 and TRBJ2-2; D not certain. The CDR3 runs to 13 residues. V gave up 6 bases and J gave up 3 bases, with 8 bases separating them. CDR1 and CDR2 from the germline V gene are MNHEY and SMNVEV (reference sequence). CDR3 DNA sequence: TGTGCCAGCAGCGAGACGTACACCGGGGAGCTGTTTTTT. Translated: CASSETYTGELFF.

Relative to its sample, this clonotype is medium-sized. This chain joins TRBV6-1 and TRBJ2-1; D assignment may be TRBD1 or TRBD2 (5 bases each). CDR1 and CDR2 from the germline V gene are MNHNS and SASEGT. The CDR3 covers 14 residues. With 1 base removed from V and 13 bases from J, the gap between germline ends came to 17 bases. The CDR3: CASSEGGTLETQFF. The CDR3 region has the DNA TGTGCCAGCAGTGAAGGTGGGACCCTGGAGACCCAGTTCTTC.

In this sample, this clonotype is medium-sized. This sequence joins TRBV6-5 and TRBJ2-1; TRBD2 agrees at 7 bases. The CDR3 runs to 15 residues. Germline trimming cut 2 bases from V and 13 bases from J; bases unmatched to any gene: 14. The germline gives CDR1 MNHEY, CDR2 SVGAGI. CDR3 sequence: CASSYQAGGGRTQFF. CDR3 nucleotides: TGTGCCAGCAGTTACCAGGCCGGGGGAGGGAGGACCCAGTTCTTC.

The V gene is TRBV27, the J gene TRBJ2-3; D possibly corresponds to TRBD1 (7 bases). With the DNA end fitting TRBJ2-7 better, the J assignment may be wrong. CDR1 and CDR2 from the germline V gene are MNHEY and SMNVEV (reference sequence). This CDR3 is 14 amino acids long. This CDR3 reads CASSAGGMGNEQYF. The CDR3 DNA sequence: TGTGCCAGCAGTGCAGGGGGGATGGGAAATGAGCAGTACTTC.

This clonotype has only a few counts. V is TRBV11-2 and J is TRBJ2-2, with TRBD1 as a possible D gene (5 bases). V lost 8 bases and J lost 7, with 14 bases in between. The germline V gene encodes CDR1 SGHAT and CDR2 FQNNGV. This CDR3 has 13 amino acids. CDR3 DNA sequence: TGTGCCAGCGGCAGCAGGGTGGGCGGGGAGCTGTTTTTT. Its protein product is CASGSRVGGELFF.

The genes are TRBV4-2 and TRBJ2-3; D may be TRBD1 or TRBD2 (5 bases each). V was cut by 0 bases and J by 6 bases, with 13 bases left in between. Germline V gives CDR1 LGHNA, CDR2 YNFKEQ. The CDR3 is 15 residues long. The CDR3 sequence: CASSQDARGFDTQYF. The CDR3 region has the DNA TGTGCCAGCAGCCAAGATGCCCGGGGCTTCGATACGCAGTATTTT.

This chain uses TRBV7-2 with TRBJ2-5, with D possibly TRBD1 on 6 matching bases. With the DNA end fitting TRBJ2-7 better, the J assignment may be wrong. The CDR3 totals 14 residues. Looked up from germline, CDR1 is SGHTA and CDR2 is FQGNSA. The CDR3 here is CASSLRTVSYEQYF. The CDR3 DNA follows: TGTGCCAGCAGCTTAAGGACAGTCTCCTACGAGCAGTACTTC.

The chain couples TRBV11-2 to TRBJ1-1, with a possible D match to TRBD1 (6 bases). The CDR3 has 13 residues. Trimming took off 5 bases at V and 5 bases at J, with 12 bases between the two ends. The germline V gene has CDR1 SGHAT and CDR2 FQNNGV. CDR3: CASSQGFGTEAFF. DNA for the CDR3: TGTGCCAGCAGCCAGGGGTTTGGGACTGAAGCTTTCTTT.

This clonotype appeared many times. The genes are TRBV6-5 and TRBJ2-3; D may be TRBD2 (5 bases). V lost 0 bases and J 0 bases, leaving 16 bases between the germline ends. There are 18 residues in the CDR3. Germline CDR1 is MNHEY and CDR2 is SVGAGI. The CDR3 loop is CASSYSAADGGSTDTQYF. DNA of the CDR3: TGTGCCAGCAGTTACTCGGCGGCTGATGGCGGGAGCACAGATACGCAGTATTTT.

This clonotype was found a few times. V and J are TRBV6-1 and TRBJ2-1; 7 nucleotides align to TRBD1. The tail of the sequence fits TRBJ2-5 better, so the J call may be wrong. Germline V lookup: CDR1 MNHNS, CDR2 SASEGT. This CDR3 comprises 14 residues. The CDR3, as DNA: TGTGCCAGCAGTCCGATTGGGACAGAAGAGACCCAGTACTTC. Amino acids: CASSPIGTEETQYF.

V gene TRBV12-3 or TRBV12-4 combines with J gene TRBJ2-7; TRBD2 matches at 13 bases. The CDR3 is 14 amino acids. The V and J ends lost 6 bases and 7 bases, in that order; junction bases with no gene match: 6. CDR3 loop: CASRLAGGSDEQYF. CDR3 DNA sequence: TGTGCCAGCAGACTAGCGGGGGGGAGTGATGAGCAGTACTTC.

Turning to this clonotype: It is likely a read error, because the conserved phenylalanine at the end of the CDR3 is missing. No DNA is shown, since the ends of the CDR3 on it are uncertain; the CDR3 is the one TCRdb lists. The CDR3 here is CASSEGDPSSDEQYC. This chain uses TRBV6-1 with TRBJ2-3; the table's TRBD1 call for D was not verified on the DNA. Counting both end residues, the CDR3 totals 15 amino acids. Germline CDR1 and CDR2: MNHNS and SASEGT.

As to this clonotype: The CDR3 does not end in the conserved phenylalanine or tryptophan, so this is likely a read error. The rearrangement joins TRBV7-4 to TRBJ2-1, with 9 bases lining up with TRBD2. Trimming removed 4 bases from V and 4 bases from J; junction bases left unmatched: 5. Germline-derived CDR1 and CDR2 are SGHVT and SQSDAQ. There are 15 residues in the CDR3. CDR3 sequence reads: CASSSLAGVYNEQFS. CDR3 DNA: TGTGCCAGCAGCTCTTTAGCGGGGGTATACAATGAGCAGTTCTCA.

This clonotype occurred a few times. V gene TRBV12-3 or TRBV12-4 combines with J gene TRBJ2-5; a possible D gene is TRBD1 (6 bases). The J call may be in error: the DNA end matches TRBJ2-7 better. The CDR3 has 14 residues. The CDR3 sequence is CASRPSDRPYEQYF. The CDR3 DNA is TGTGCCAGCAGACCTTCGGACAGACCCTACGAGCAGTACTTC.

This rearrangement joins TRBV6-1 to TRBJ2-2; a possible D gene is TRBD2 (5 bases). The CDR3 covers 12 residues. The V gene's germline CDR1 is MNHNS and CDR2 SASEGT. With 7 bases removed from V and 6 bases from J, the gap between germline ends came to 9 bases. The CDR3 DNA reads as TGTGCCAGCATGCGGGTGTCCGGGGAGCTGTTTTTT. Protein: CASMRVSGELFF.